Below are 5 T cell receptor beta chains sequenced from a single sample in a study of blood T cell repertoires in COVID-19. Measured with immunoSEQ multiplex PCR; TCRdb has only the in-frame clones, and not every one. The sample shows around 180,000 clones, less than 85% of them seen only once. Sequencing was done on a sample of peripheral blood. Receptors were obtained from a woman aged 80 or over with acute or convalescent COVID-19.

This chain joins TRBV28 and TRBJ1-5; D is undetermined. Trimming took off 3 bases at V and 5 bases at J, with 11 bases between the two ends. The length of the CDR3 is 14 residues. Germline V gene lookup returns CDR1 MDHEN and CDR2 SYDVKM. DNA for the CDR3: TGTGCCAGCAGTTTCCTCACGAGGGATCAGCCCCAGCATTTT. Protein sequence: CASSFLTRDQPQHF.

The rearrangement links TRBV30 to TRBJ2-5, with 11 bases lining up with TRBD2. The CDR3 is made up of 13 amino acids. Germline CDR1 GTSNPN, CDR2 SVGIG (reference sequence). Losses at the gene ends were 3 bases for V and 7 bases for J; bases not matched to a gene: 4. The CDR3 spells CAWRLAGGGTQYF. CDR3 DNA sequence: TGTGCCTGGAGGCTAGCGGGAGGCGGGACCCAGTACTTC.

J is TRBJ1-1 and V is TRBV19; D may be TRBD1 (6 bases). CDR1 and CDR2 from the germline V gene are LNHDA and SQIVND (reference sequence). This CDR3 is built from 15 residues. V lost 4 bases, J lost 2 bases, and 14 bases lay in between. This CDR3 is CASSSNQGRNTEAFF. CDR3 in DNA: TGTGCCAGTAGTAGTAATCAGGGGAGAAACACTGAAGCTTTCTTT.

The rearrangement uses TRBV25-1 and TRBJ1-5; the D is unclear. Germline CDR1 reads MGHDK; CDR2 reads SYGVNS. The CDR3 spans 12 residues. V lost 3 bases and J lost 4, with 4 bases in between. CDR3 nucleotides: TGTGCCAGCAGTGACAATAATCAGCCCCAGCATTTT. This gives the protein CASSDNNQPQHF.

V usage is TRBV5-1 and J usage is TRBJ1-6; the match to TRBD1 covers 10 bases. The CDR3 has 17 residues. The V and J ends lost 4 bases and 8 bases, in that order; junction bases with no gene match: 12. From germline, CDR1 is SGHRS and CDR2 YFSETQ. CDR3 loop: CASSLGQGGTLHSPLHF. CDR3 sequence (DNA): TGCGCCAGCAGCCTAGGACAGGGGGGTACTTTGCATTCACCCCTCCACTTT.